This T cell receptor beta chain appears in the sequencing data of a study of technical replicates of blood from a handful of donors. The repertoire was sequenced with immunoSEQ multiplex PCR; TCRdb's copy has only in-frame clones and lacks some. The sample holds around 62,000 clones, 95% to 98% seen once. This clone was seen just once. V lost 3 bases and J 2 bases, leaving 6 bases between the germline ends. The germline V gene has CDR1 SGHDT and CDR2 YYEEEE. There are 12 residues in the CDR3. The sample was T cells isolated from PBMCs. The chain employs TRBV5-6 and TRBJ2-7; D not certain. This receptor was identified in a human donor in good health. CDR3 in amino acids: CASSSLTYEQYF. As DNA, the CDR3 is TGTGCCAGCAGCTCCCTTACCTACGAGCAGTACTTC.